This TCR beta chain emerged from a study of T cell changes during pregnancy in multiple sclerosis. The CDR3 has 14 residues. The germline V gene has CDR1 MNHEY and CDR2 SMNVEV (reference sequence). Trimming shortened V by 8 bases and J by 7 bases, and 18 bases separated the two germline ends. Profiled with immunoSEQ multiplex PCR; TCRdb holds only in-frame clones, not every one. The table has 60,000 to 65,000 clones, roughly 90% seen once. This clone has just one count. The chain employs TRBV27 and TRBJ1-5; weak D call: TRBD1 (6 bases). The clonotype originates from a female donor with multiple sclerosis, enrolled in a pregnancy study. The sample in question was peripheral blood, obtained in the second trimester of pregnancy. CDR3 amino acids: CASRKQGAGQPQHF. The CDR3, as DNA: TGTGCCAGCCGAAAACAGGGCGCCGGGCAGCCCCAGCATTTT.